This TCR beta chain was sequenced in a study of CD8 T cells in ankylosing spondylitis. General study findings and limits: With a CD8+ phenotype, disease-linked clones were relatively rare in peripheral blood. Before this, some motif variants had been reported in reactive arthritis synovial fluid and blood.

The TCR beta libraries were generated through quantitative 5'-RACE incorporating molecular barcodes. Via MiXCR, TCRdb re-called the 5' RACE reads, giving one row per CDR3 protein. The repertoire holds about 250,000 distinct CDR3 sequences, with 32% as singletons. This CDR3 comprises 12 residues. V was cut by 3 bases and J by 8 bases, with 9 bases left in between. Germline V CDR1 and CDR2: MDHEN, SYDVKM. The table lists this clonotype with a count of one. Its matching antigen is unknown. Sequencing used blood, either unsorted or a sorted T cell fraction (not recorded which). The rearrangement joins TRBV28 to TRBJ2-3, with no clear D. This TCR was recovered from a male donor with ankylosing spondylitis or in good health (not recorded which). This CDR3 is CASSLPPGTQYF. CDR3 nucleotides: TGTGCCAGCAGTTTGCCACCTGGTACGCAGTATTTT.